The 32 T cell receptor beta chains below come from one sample, sequenced in a study of early T cells in non-severe SARS-CoV-2 infection (dated by TCRdb to about 2021). The method behind the library was 5' RACE. Instrument used: NextSeq 500. Using fastp trimming at Q25 and MiXCR clonotype assembly, TCRdb reanalyzed the public sequencing data and kept in-frame beta chains. Duplicate CDR3 protein sequences are folded into a single record with the most common DNA and genes. In this sample the table shows over 100,000 distinct CDR3 sequences, around 14% of which occur a single time. The top ten clones comprise approximately 6% of the sample. Input material: whole blood. The receptors derive from an adult who was a healthcare worker with PCR-confirmed SARS-CoV-2 infection or an uninfected control (not recorded which).

This clonotype was seen many times. The gene calls are TRBV4-1 and TRBJ2-7; D may be TRBD1 (5 bases). The CDR3 extends over 14 amino acids. CDR1 and CDR2 (germline): MGHRA, YSYEKL. With 2 bases removed from V and 6 bases from J, the gap between germline ends came to 14 bases. CDR3 DNA sequence: TGCGCCAGCAGCCAACAGGGTACGGGTAGCGAGCAGTACTTC. Amino acids: CASSQQGTGSEQYF.

This clonotype occurred many times. The rearrangement links TRBV15 to TRBJ2-1; D is tentatively TRBD1 or TRBD2 (5 bases each). Trimming shortened V by 0 bases and J by 6 bases, and 12 bases separated the two germline ends. Germline loops: CDR1 LNHNV, CDR2 YYDKDF (reference sequence). CDR3 length: 15 residues. The CDR3 DNA sequence: TGTGCCACCAGCAGAGAGAGGGGCCCTGGCAATGAGCAGTTCTTC. The encoded protein is CATSRERGPGNEQFF.

The chain uses TRBV7-2 and TRBJ1-6; 8 bases are a match to TRBD1. In germline, CDR1 is SGHTA, CDR2 FQGNSA. The CDR3 totals 14 residues. Trimming at V came to 4 bases and at J to 10 bases, leaving 6 bases not matched to a gene. The CDR3 loop reads CASSSGQARSPLHF. The CDR3 DNA reads TGTGCCAGCAGCTCGGGACAGGCTCGCTCACCCCTCCACTTT.

In this sample, this clonotype turned up a few times. This chain connects TRBV5-4 to TRBJ2-1; 10 nucleotides line up with TRBD2. Germline trimming cut 5 bases from V and 6 bases from J; bases unmatched to any gene: 8. Germline CDR1 is SGHNT and CDR2 is YYREEE (reference sequence). The CDR3 has 15 amino acids. The CDR3 coding sequence is TGTGCCAGCAGTTATTCCGGGACTAGCGTCAATGAGCAGTTCTTC. Its protein product is CASSYSGTSVNEQFF.

This clonotype occurred a few times. J is TRBJ2-7 and V is TRBV28; 8 bases match TRBD1. The CDR3 sequence is 16 residues long. Germline lookup yields CDR1 MDHEN and CDR2 SYDVKM. The V and J ends lost 5 bases and 3 bases, in that order; junction bases with no gene match: 12. CDR3 sequence: CASSLEPGQALYEQYF. The CDR3 nucleotides are TGTGCCAGCAGTCTAGAGCCGGGACAGGCCCTCTACGAGCAGTACTTC.

On this clonotype: Possible read error: a much larger clone is one base away. The chain uses TRBV19 and TRBJ1-5; no clear D gene. Trimming took off 7 bases at V and 1 base at J, with 17 bases between the two ends. CDR1 and CDR2 (germline): LNHDA, SQIVND (reference sequence). CDR3 size: 16 residues. CDR3 in amino acids: CASKGSGVVSNQPQHF. The CDR3 DNA follows: TGTGCCAGTAAGGGTTCCGGGGTAGTGAGCAATCAGCCCCAGCATTTT.

Concerning this clonotype itself: A much bigger clone sits one base away, suggesting this may be a read error. The chain employs TRBV7-8 and TRBJ2-7; D is possibly TRBD1 (5 bases). CDR1 and CDR2 from the germline V gene are SGHVS and FQNEAQ. Trimming removed 4 bases at V and 2 bases at J, with 9 bases between. The CDR3 contains 13 residues. For the CDR3, the DNA is TGTGCCAGCAGCTCCTCGACAGCCTACGAGCAGTACTTC. Residues: CASSSSTAYEQYF.

The chain carries TRBV6-1 and TRBJ1-5, with D possibly TRBD1 on 6 matching bases. CDR3 length: 19 amino acids. Germline loops: CDR1 MNHNS, CDR2 SASEGT. V was clipped by 2 bases and J by 4 bases, with 24 bases between them. The CDR3 DNA reads TGTGCCAGCAGTGAAAAGACAGGATTCTCTGGCGATAGAAATCAGCCCCAGCATTTT. Protein sequence: CASSEKTGFSGDRNQPQHF.

This clonotype occurred many times. This chain connects TRBV25-1 to TRBJ2-7; TRBD2 matches 7 bases. The germline CDR1 and CDR2 sequences are MGHDK and SYGVNS. The ends lost 1 base at V and 2 bases at J; junction bases unmatched: 8. The CDR3 spans 16 residues. CDR3 bases: TGTGCCAGCAGTGAATTCGGGGGGAGTGGTACCTACGAGCAGTACTTC. As protein: CASSEFGGSGTYEQYF.

As DNA, the CDR3 is TGTGCCAGCAGTTACTCTCCCCGGACCCACGAGCAGTACTTC. Translating it yields CASSYSPRTHEQYF. V gene TRBV6-6 combines with J gene TRBJ2-7; D not resolved. The CDR3 consists of 14 residues. The germline V gene has CDR1 MNHNY and CDR2 SVGAGI (reference sequence). V was clipped by 0 bases and J by 5 bases, with 11 bases between them.

This rearrangement joins TRBV19 to TRBJ1-5; perhaps TRBD1 as D (6 bases). CDR1 is LNHDA, CDR2 SQIVND, per germline (reference sequence). The CDR3 has 13 amino acids. Trimming took 8 bases from V and 7 from J, leaving 15 bases between them. DNA of the CDR3: TGTGCCAGTGGGGACGGGGGGCACCAGCCCCAGCATTTT. Its translation is CASGDGGHQPQHF.

This clonotype was seen ten or more times. This sequence joins TRBV7-2 and TRBJ2-1; TRBD2 agrees at 7 bases. The ends lost 0 bases at V and 4 bases at J; junction bases unmatched: 6. This CDR3 is 16 amino acids long. Germline-derived CDR1 and CDR2 are SGHTA and FQGNSA. The CDR3 DNA is TGTGCCAGCAGCTTAGCGGTTAGCGGGCTATACAATGAGCAGTTCTTC. As protein: CASSLAVSGLYNEQFF.

This clonotype came up many times. The chain has TRBV4-1 and TRBJ2-5, with 8 bases that match TRBD2. Per germline, CDR1 MGHRA and CDR2 YSYEKL. CDR3 length: 15 residues. J lost 4 bases, V lost 3 bases, and 7 bases had no gene match. CDR3 sequence: CASSQVPGLGETQYF. The DNA of the CDR3 is TGCGCCAGCAGCCAGGTCCCGGGACTAGGAGAGACCCAGTACTTC.

In this sample, this clonotype turned up a few times. The chain employs TRBV2 and TRBJ2-7; no definite D call. The CDR3 runs to 13 residues. V lost 5 bases to trimming and J lost 0 bases, with 8 bases between them. Germline V CDR1 and CDR2: SNHLY, FYNNEI. The CDR3 here is CASSFPSSYEQYF. The DNA of the CDR3 is TGTGCCAGCAGTTTCCCAAGCTCCTACGAGCAGTACTTC.

This clonotype appeared once. The rearrangement links TRBV9 to TRBJ2-1, with D possibly being TRBD2 (5 bases). The CDR3 extends over 17 amino acids. Germline V gene sequence: CDR1 SGDLS, CDR2 YYNGEE. Trimming left V 4 bases short and J 3 bases short, with 20 bases between. This chain's CDR3 is CASSPKVGLEGYNEQFF. The DNA of the CDR3 is TGTGCCAGCAGCCCGAAGGTCGGGCTAGAGGGCTACAATGAGCAGTTCTTC.

The genes are TRBV2 and TRBJ2-1; TRBD2 matches at 14 bases. Germline trimming cut 10 bases from V and 8 bases from J; bases unmatched to any gene: 7. Germline CDR1 is SNHLY and CDR2 is FYNNEI. The CDR3 is 14 amino acids. The CDR3 DNA follows: TGTGCCACCCCCGGGACTAGCGGGAGCTATGAGCAGTTCTTC. This codes for CATPGTSGSYEQFF.

This clonotype was picked up many times. This chain uses TRBV4-1 with TRBJ2-2; TRBD2 matches at 11 bases. This CDR3 comprises 17 residues. Germline lookup yields CDR1 MGHRA and CDR2 YSYEKL. The trim removed 2 bases at V and 5 bases at J, leaving 7 bases unmatched. CDR3 coding DNA: TGCGCCAGCAGCCAACTGTTGTTAGCGGGAGGGACCGGGGAGCTGTTTTTT. It yields the protein CASSQLLLAGGTGELFF.

This chain links TRBV4-1 with TRBJ2-7; 8 positions match TRBD2. CDR3 length: 13 amino acids. V gave up 1 base and J gave up 4 bases; unmatched junction bases: 0. Germline V gene sequence: CDR1 MGHRA, CDR2 YSYEKL. This chain's CDR3 is CASSQGLAYEQYF. The CDR3 bases are TGCGCCAGCAGCCAAGGACTAGCGTACGAGCAGTACTTC.

The chain links TRBV10-3 to TRBJ2-6, with D unresolved. The CDR3 runs to 11 residues. Trimming cost V 9 bases and J 6 bases, with 6 bases left between them. The germline V gene encodes CDR1 ENHRY and CDR2 SYGVKD. The CDR3 nucleotides are TGTGCCATAGGGCAGGCCAACGTCCTGACTTTC. It specifies CAIGQANVLTF.

The gene calls are TRBV28 and TRBJ2-4; possibly TRBD1 for D (5 bases). Germline V gene sequence: CDR1 MDHEN, CDR2 SYDVKM. The CDR3 has 17 amino acids. Trimming left V 0 bases short and J 2 bases short, with 14 bases between. CDR3 bases: TGTGCCAGCAGTTTATGGGGGCAGGGTCTGACCAAAAACATTCAGTACTTC. This codes for CASSLWGQGLTKNIQYF. Filled out from reference TRBV28 and TRBJ2-4, the complete variable domain reads DVKVTQSSRYLVKRTGEKVFLECVQDMDHENMFWYRQDPGLGLRLIYFSYDVKMKEKGDIPEGYSVSREKKERFSLILESASTNQTSMYLCASSLWGQGLTKNIQYFGAGTRLSVL.

This clonotype was recorded at least ten times. The CDR3 bases are TGTGCCAGCTCACCTGTCAACGGGAGGACCACAGATACGCAGTATTTT. Amino acid sequence: CASSPVNGRTTDTQYF. This chain uses TRBV18 with TRBJ2-3; 7 bases match TRBD2. The CDR3 extends over 16 amino acids. With 3 bases clipped from V and 2 bases from J, the junction kept 8 bases outside the gene matches. Per germline, CDR1 KGHSH and CDR2 LQKENI.

This clonotype was counted many times. The V and J genes are TRBV9 and TRBJ2-7; D tentatively fits TRBD1 or TRBD2 (5 bases each). Per germline, CDR1 SGDLS and CDR2 YYNGEE. The CDR3 consists of 15 residues. The V and J ends lost 2 bases and 2 bases respectively, with 14 bases between them. The CDR3 sequence: CASSVLPGPAYEQYF. The DNA of the CDR3 is TGTGCCAGCAGCGTGCTCCCGGGGCCGGCCTACGAGCAGTACTTC.

This clonotype has a handful of counts. The rearrangement joins TRBV12-3 or TRBV12-4 to TRBJ2-4; D is possibly TRBD1 or TRBD2 (5 bases each). Between the trimmed V and J ends, which lost 5 bases and 2 bases, there was a span of 13 bases. The length of the CDR3 is 15 residues. CDR3 DNA: TGTGCCAGCAGTCTCCCCCCGGGACCCAAAAACATTCAGTACTTC. As protein: CASSLPPGPKNIQYF.

In this sample, this clonotype turned up a few times. This chain joins TRBV18 and TRBJ2-7, with D tentatively TRBD1 (6 bases). CDR3 length equals 15 residues. V was trimmed by 1 base and J by 7 bases, leaving 17 bases between them. Germline V gives CDR1 KGHSH, CDR2 LQKENI. CDR3 sequence: CASSPQSARGKEQYF. The CDR3 DNA sequence: TGTGCCAGCTCACCACAGAGCGCCAGGGGAAAAGAGCAGTACTTC.

The chain recombines TRBV4-2 with TRBJ2-2; 8 nucleotides align to TRBD2. This CDR3 region has 16 residues. The ends lost 0 bases at V and 6 bases at J; junction bases unmatched: 6. Per the germline V gene, CDR1 is LGHNA and CDR2 is YNFKEQ. CDR3 residues: CASSQDASGWAGELFF. The CDR3 bases are TGTGCCAGCAGCCAAGATGCTAGCGGGTGGGCCGGGGAGCTGTTTTTT.

This clonotype was detected ten times or more. The CDR3 DNA follows: TGTGCCAGCAGCCCGACCGGGACGAACTATGGCTACACCTTC. Its translation is CASSPTGTNYGYTF. This chain joins TRBV5-4 and TRBJ1-2; possible D gene TRBD1, 5 bases. Germline V gene sequence: CDR1 SGHNT, CDR2 YYREEE (reference sequence). V was clipped by 4 bases and J by 2 bases, with 12 bases between them. The CDR3 runs 14 residues.

The J gene is TRBJ1-3, the V gene TRBV29-1; D might be TRBD1 (5 bases). This CDR3 has 12 residues. Trimming pared 3 bases from V and 3 bases from J, leaving 6 bases between. Germline CDR1 and CDR2: SQVTM and ANQGSEA. DNA of the CDR3: TGCAGCGTTGAGGGGGATGGAAACACCATATATTTT. This encodes CSVEGDGNTIYF.

This clonotype was seen at least ten times. DNA of the CDR3: TGTGCCAGTGCCCCAGGGATCTACGGGGAGCAGTACTTC. Protein sequence: CASAPGIYGEQYF. This chain uses TRBV11-2 with TRBJ2-7; D perhaps matches TRBD1 (5 bases). CDR1 is SGHAT and CDR2 is FQNNGV in the germline V gene. V shed 9 bases and J shed 7 bases, with 19 bases lying between them. This CDR3 contains 13 residues.

This clonotype has only a few counts. V gene TRBV12-3 or TRBV12-4 combines with J gene TRBJ2-1; 8 bases line up with TRBD2. The V segment lost 6 bases and the J segment 4 bases; nucleotides outside the gene matches: 14. This CDR3 has 17 residues. The CDR3 sequence is CASRLTGLAGKYNEQFF. CDR3 nucleotides: TGTGCCAGCAGGCTTACGGGTCTAGCGGGCAAGTACAATGAGCAGTTCTTC.

This clonotype was counted many times. The rearrangement links TRBV6-1 to TRBJ1-1, with 9 positions matching TRBD1. Germline-derived CDR1 and CDR2 are MNHNS and SASEGT. The trim removed 6 bases at V and 2 bases at J, leaving 7 bases unmatched. The CDR3 sequence is 15 residues long. CDR3 in amino acids: CASREQGALNTEAFF. Written as DNA, the CDR3 is TGTGCCAGCAGGGAACAGGGGGCCCTTAACACTGAAGCTTTCTTT.

The genes are TRBV14 and TRBJ1-2; TRBD1 is a possible D gene (6 bases). CDR3 length: 15 amino acids. From germline, CDR1 is SGHDN and CDR2 FVKESK. Trimming took off 4 bases at V and 3 bases at J, with 15 bases between the two ends. CDR3 loop: CASSRFGQWDYGYTF. Here the CDR3 DNA reads TGTGCCAGCAGCCGATTCGGACAGTGGGACTATGGCTACACCTTC.

This clonotype appeared a few times. This chain joins TRBV20-1 and TRBJ1-6; 9 positions agree with TRBD1. This CDR3 is built from 14 residues. Germline values: CDR1 DFQATT, CDR2 SNEGSKA (reference sequence). The trim removed 6 bases at V and 10 bases at J, leaving 10 bases unmatched. The CDR3 DNA reads as TGCAGTGCGAGGCCGGGACAGGGTTTATCACCCCTCCACTTT. It yields the protein CSARPGQGLSPLHF.